Below, 24 T cell receptor beta chains from the same sample are listed, as sequenced in a study of regulatory T cells in long-lasting Graves disease. Documented time point: newly diagnosed GD, antithyroid drugs for less than 3 months. Scientists built the TCR library using RNA that was extracted from PBMCs. Building of the TCR beta libraries involved iRepertoire HTBI primers and Arm-PCR of CDR3 regions. TCRdb reprocessed the multiplex PCR reads with MiXCR, giving one entry per CDR3 protein. This table has about 430,000 distinct CDR3 sequences, around 16% appearing once. The data also belong to a second study, concerning T cells in Graves' hyperthyroidism and ophthalmopathy.

The sequenced sample was peripheral blood mononuclear cells (PBMCs), obtained at new diagnosis, from a patient treated with antithyroid drugs. Receptors originate from a woman between 40 and 50 years old with Graves disease.

The J gene is TRBJ2-1, the V gene TRBV6-1; 11 nucleotides agree with TRBD2. J lost 1 base, V lost 6 bases, and 11 bases had no gene match. The germline V gene has CDR1 MNHNS and CDR2 SASEGT. This CDR3 comprises 18 residues. The DNA for the CDR3 is TGTGCCAGCAGGGGGATCATAGCGGGAGGGCCTTCCTACAATGAGCAGTTCTTC. It specifies CASRGIIAGGPSYNEQFF.

This clonotype has a count of ten or more. The rearrangement uses TRBV11-3 and TRBJ2-5, with 7 bases matching TRBD2. Germline V gene lookup returns CDR1 SGHNT and CDR2 YENEEA. Trimming removed 2 bases from V and 5 bases from J; junction bases left unmatched: 8. The CDR3 length is 15 residues. Here the CDR3 DNA reads TGTGCCAGCAGCTTACCCACGGGAGGATGGGAGACCCAGTACTTC. Translating gives CASSLPTGGWETQYF. Full variable domain (outside the CDR3, taken from reference TRBV11-3 and TRBJ2-5): EAGVVQSPRYKIIEKKQPVAFWCNPISGHNTLYWYLQNLGQGPELLIRYENEEAVDDSQLPKDRFSAERLKGVDSTLKIQPAELGDSAVYLCASSLPTGGWETQYFGPGTRLLVL.

This clonotype has ten or more counts. The rearrangement joins TRBV7-8 to TRBJ2-3; maybe TRBD2 (6 bases). This CDR3 has 16 amino acids. Between the trimmed V and J ends, which lost 4 bases and 2 bases, there was a span of 16 bases. Looked up from germline, CDR1 is SGHVS and CDR2 is FQNEAQ. CDR3 sequence: CASSYSGSGFTDTQYF. In DNA, the CDR3 is TGTGCCAGCAGCTATAGTGGTAGCGGATTCACAGATACGCAGTATTTT.

This clonotype came up many times. The gene calls are TRBV28 and TRBJ2-7; 8 bases match TRBD2. The CDR3 extends over 19 amino acids. The junction had 18 bases not matched to a gene; V was cut back by 1 base and J by 4 bases. Germline CDR1 reads MDHEN; CDR2 reads SYDVKM. The CDR3 region is CASSLYEGDGGGRNYEQYF. CDR3 nucleotides: TGTGCCAGCAGTTTATATGAGGGGGATGGTGGCGGGAGGAATTACGAGCAGTACTTC.

There are many counts of this clonotype. The V call is TRBV12-3 or TRBV12-4, the J call TRBJ1-1; no definite D call. CDR3 length equals 14 residues. The V gene lost 5 bases and the J gene lost 5 bases, with 15 bases spanning the gap. CDR3 nucleotides: TGTGCCAGCAGTCGCCAAGTTGATATGACTGAAGCTTTCTTT. The encoded protein is CASSRQVDMTEAFF.

This clonotype has more than one count but fewer than ten. The chain is built from TRBV4-1 and TRBJ2-7; the D call may be TRBD1 or TRBD2 (5 bases each). This CDR3 spans 16 amino acids. The ends were cut back, 5 bases at V and 0 bases at J, with 17 bases in the middle. Germline V gives CDR1 MGHRA, CDR2 YSYEKL. CDR3 loop: CASSEGKTSYSYEQYF. The CDR3 region has the DNA TGCGCCAGCAGCGAGGGGAAGACGTCGTACTCCTACGAGCAGTACTTC.

This clonotype was detected ten times or more. V usage is TRBV30 and J usage is TRBJ2-7, with D maybe TRBD2 (6 bases). This CDR3 has 16 amino acids. The V gene lost 0 bases and the J gene lost 2 bases, with 17 bases spanning the gap. Germline CDR1 is GTSNPN and CDR2 is SVGIG (reference sequence). The CDR3 nucleotides are TGTGCCTGGAGTGTAGGGGATAGCGGCCCAACCTACGAGCAGTACTTC. Translated, it gives CAWSVGDSGPTYEQYF.

This clonotype appeared many times. V is TRBV10-3 and J is TRBJ2-7; D is uncertain. CDR3 length: 12 residues. CDR1 and CDR2 from the germline V gene are ENHRY and SYGVKD. Trimming pared 5 bases from V and 0 bases from J, leaving 5 bases between. The CDR3 DNA is TGTGCCATCAGTATTAGCTCCTACGAGCAGTACTTC. It is translated as CAISISSYEQYF.

This clonotype was seen repeatedly, ten times or more. The V call is TRBV6-5, the J call TRBJ2-5; D may be TRBD1 (5 bases). V was pared by 0 bases and J by 5 bases, with 16 bases between. Germline values: CDR1 MNHEY, CDR2 SVGAGI. The CDR3 spans 16 residues. This CDR3 reads CASSYSGGLAGETQYF. The DNA for the CDR3 is TGTGCCAGCAGTTACTCGGGCGGCCTCGCAGGGGAGACCCAGTACTTC.

V usage is TRBV19 and J usage is TRBJ2-7; the match to TRBD1 covers 9 bases. Losses at the gene ends were 7 bases for V and 1 base for J; bases not matched to a gene: 5. The CDR3 has 14 residues. The germline CDR1 and CDR2 sequences are LNHDA and SQIVND (reference sequence). The CDR3 loop is CASTRGTGSYEQYF. The DNA for the CDR3 is TGTGCCAGTACCAGAGGGACAGGGTCCTACGAGCAGTACTTC.

This clonotype was seen many times. CDR3 protein: CASSVEGLVEETQYF. CDR3 nucleotide sequence: TGTGCCAGCAGCGTAGAGGGACTAGTTGAGGAGACCCAGTACTTC. The chain employs TRBV9 and TRBJ2-5; 8 bases align to TRBD2. Trimming at V came to 0 bases and at J to 5 bases, leaving 6 bases not matched to a gene. This CDR3 region has 15 residues. Germline V gives CDR1 SGDLS, CDR2 YYNGEE.

This clonotype was recorded at least ten times. The rearrangement joins TRBV10-2 to TRBJ2-5, with 10 positions matching TRBD2. The CDR3 is made up of 15 amino acids. CDR1 WSHSY and CDR2 SAAADI come from the germline V gene. V lost 4 bases and J lost 5; bases outside the gene matches: 7. CDR3 sequence: CASSVGTSVRETQYF. Here the CDR3 DNA reads TGCGCCAGCAGTGTCGGGACTAGCGTCCGGGAGACCCAGTACTTC.

There are many counts of this clonotype. V is TRBV2 and J is TRBJ2-5; D is unresolved. Germline CDR1 reads SNHLY; CDR2 reads FYNNEI. Between the trimmed V and J ends, which lost 1 base and 4 bases, there was a span of 13 bases. The CDR3 is made up of 15 amino acids. DNA of the CDR3: TGTGCCAGCAGTGAAGGATCCCTGCCGGGAGAGACCCAGTACTTC. Its translation: CASSEGSLPGETQYF. The full variable domain, its missing parts supplied by reference TRBV2 and TRBJ2-5, is EPEVTQTPSHQVTQMGQEVILRCVPISNHLYFYWYRQILGQKVEFLVSFYNNEISEKSEIFDDQFSVERPDGSNFTLKIRSTKLEDSAMYFCASSEGSLPGETQYFGPGTRLLVL.

Remarks on this clonotype: This may stem from a read error, because a much larger clone lies one nucleotide away. The chain couples TRBV6-2 or TRBV6-3 to TRBJ2-5; TRBD1 matches at 10 bases. The CDR3 totals 15 residues. The germline V gene has CDR1 MNHEY and CDR2 SVGEGT. DNA for the CDR3: TGTGCCAGCAAGCGACCGGGACAGGGGTTTGAGACCCAGCACTTC. Translation gives CASKRPGQGFETQHF.

This clonotype was found a few times. This rearrangement joins TRBV29-1 to TRBJ2-3, with TRBD1 matching over 11 bases. Germline V gene data show CDR1 as SQVTM and CDR2 as ANQGSEA. Germline trimming cut 1 base from V and 2 bases from J; bases unmatched to any gene: 2. The CDR3 runs 15 residues. DNA of the CDR3: TGCAGCGTTGAAGGGGGACAGGGGGTCACAGATACGCAGTATTTT. This codes for CSVEGGQGVTDTQYF.

Many counts were recorded for this clonotype. This chain links TRBV11-3 with TRBJ2-5; 8 bases are a match to TRBD2. The V gene's germline CDR1 is SGHNT and CDR2 YENEEA. Trimming took 5 bases from V and 3 from J; bases not matched to a gene: 8. This CDR3 has 15 amino acids. DNA of the CDR3: TGTGCCAGCAGCCGTGCCGGGACTAGAGAAGAGACCCAGTACTTC. Encoded protein: CASSRAGTREETQYF. The full variable domain, its missing parts supplied by reference TRBV11-3 and TRBJ2-5, is EAGVVQSPRYKIIEKKQPVAFWCNPISGHNTLYWYLQNLGQGPELLIRYENEEAVDDSQLPKDRFSAERLKGVDSTLKIQPAELGDSAVYLCASSRAGTREETQYFGPGTRLLVL.

This clonotype was counted many times. The V and J genes are TRBV2 and TRBJ1-4; D call uncertain. Germline CDR1 SNHLY, CDR2 FYNNEI. The CDR3 consists of 15 residues. Trimming removed 1 base from V and 7 bases from J, with 13 bases in between. The CDR3 spells CASSEVLGSGEKLFF. In nucleotides, the CDR3 is TGTGCCAGCAGTGAAGTGTTAGGGTCTGGTGAAAAACTGTTTTTT.

This clonotype was seen more than once but under ten times. The CDR3 region has the DNA TGTGCCTGGGCGGGACAGACCACTAGCAATCAGCCCCAGCATTTT. The encoded protein is CAWAGQTTSNQPQHF. The chain has TRBV30 and TRBJ1-5; TRBD1 agrees at 7 bases. This CDR3 region has 15 residues. Per germline, CDR1 GTSNPN and CDR2 SVGIG (reference sequence). J lost 0 bases, V lost 5 bases, and 7 bases had no gene match.

The chain carries TRBV30 and TRBJ1-3, with D tentatively TRBD1 (6 bases). Germline V CDR1 and CDR2: GTSNPN, SVGIG (reference sequence). V was cut by 0 bases and J by 4 bases, with 19 bases left in between. This CDR3 is 17 amino acids long. The CDR3 spells CAWSVPRTGNRGNTIYF. Written as DNA, the CDR3 is TGTGCCTGGAGTGTCCCCAGAACAGGGAACAGAGGAAACACCATATATTTT. The entire variable domain, with the rest obtained from reference TRBV30 and TRBJ1-3, is as follows: SQTIHQWPATLVQPVGSPLSLECTVEGTSNPNLYWYRQAAGRGLQLLFYSVGIGQISSEVPQNLSASRPQDRQFILSSKKLLLSDSGFYLCAWSVPRTGNRGNTIYFGEGSWLTVV.

This clonotype was detected ten times or more. V gene TRBV7-3 combines with J gene TRBJ1-1; D is uncertain. CDR1 and CDR2 from the germline V gene are SGHTA and FQGTGA. V gave up 0 bases and J gave up 1 base, with 6 bases separating them. CDR3 size: 14 residues. The CDR3 protein is CASSLTPGNTEAFF. The CDR3 region has the DNA TGTGCCAGCAGCTTAACGCCAGGGAACACTGAAGCTTTCTTT.

This clonotype was recorded many times. The rearrangement links TRBV28 to TRBJ1-5, with unresolved D. Germline CDR1 and CDR2: MDHEN and SYDVKM. CDR3 length: 12 amino acids. The V end lost 3 bases, the J end lost 6 bases, and 6 bases lay between the germline ends. CDR3 sequence: CASSLTGQPQHF. CDR3 DNA sequence: TGTGCCAGCAGTTTGACGGGTCAGCCCCAGCATTTT. Complete variable domain (other parts from reference TRBV28 and TRBJ1-5): DVKVTQSSRYLVKRTGEKVFLECVQDMDHENMFWYRQDPGLGLRLIYFSYDVKMKEKGDIPEGYSVSREKKERFSLILESASTNQTSMYLCASSLTGQPQHFGDGTRLSIL.

This clonotype was counted at least ten times. This chain connects TRBV10-3 to TRBJ2-1, with 8 bases fitting TRBD1. The CDR3 totals 15 residues. The V gene end was trimmed by 7 bases and the J gene end by 1 base; junction bases not matched to a gene: 6. Germline CDR1 reads ENHRY; CDR2 reads SYGVKD. CDR3 DNA sequence: TGTGCCATCAAGGGACAGGTAGAATCCTACAATGAGCAGTTCTTC. Protein: CAIKGQVESYNEQFF.

This clonotype showed up many times. V gene TRBV2 combines with J gene TRBJ2-3; no reliable D call. Trimming removed 6 bases at V and 9 bases at J, with 13 bases between. The CDR3 is 12 residues long. Germline V gene sequence: CDR1 SNHLY, CDR2 FYNNEI. CDR3 region: CASRPRLETQYF. Written as DNA, the CDR3 is TGTGCCAGCAGGCCGAGACTCGAGACGCAGTATTTT.

The genes are TRBV7-9 and TRBJ1-1; D is ambiguous. Germline V gene data show CDR1 as SEHNR and CDR2 as FQNEAQ (reference sequence). This CDR3 has 15 residues. Trimming left V 1 base short and J 0 bases short, with 9 bases between. The CDR3 loop reads CASSLEGMVNTEAFF. The CDR3 DNA reads as TGTGCCAGCAGCTTAGAGGGAATGGTGAACACTGAAGCTTTCTTT.